What follows is one T cell receptor (beta chain) and its context. TCRdb's copy holds only in-frame clones and misses some; the assay was immunoSEQ multiplex PCR. In the table there are just over 150,000 clones, 85% to 95% of which are singletons. This sample was taken from a study of control samples from healthy donors and cancer patients. This CDR3 is 13 amino acids long. The germline V gene encodes CDR1 SNHLY and CDR2 FYNNEI. V shed 8 bases and J shed 2 bases, with 10 bases lying between them. The TCR originated in a man aged 45-65 years in good health. The chain couples TRBV2 to TRBJ1-5, with a tentative D call TRBD1 (6 bases). The sequenced material came from blood. The CDR3: CASGGPGNQPQHF. DNA of the CDR3: TGTGCCAGCGGGGGGCCTGGCAATCAGCCCCAGCATTTT.